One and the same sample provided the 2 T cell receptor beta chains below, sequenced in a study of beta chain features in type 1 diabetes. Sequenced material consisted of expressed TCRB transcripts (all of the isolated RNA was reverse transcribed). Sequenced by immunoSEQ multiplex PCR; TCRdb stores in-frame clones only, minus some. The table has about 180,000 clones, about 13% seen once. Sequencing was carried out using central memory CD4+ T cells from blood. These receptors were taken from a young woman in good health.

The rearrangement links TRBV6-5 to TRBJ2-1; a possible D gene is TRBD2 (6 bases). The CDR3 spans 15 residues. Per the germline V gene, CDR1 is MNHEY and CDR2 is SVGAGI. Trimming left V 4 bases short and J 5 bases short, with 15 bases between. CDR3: CASSLSPGVDNEQFF. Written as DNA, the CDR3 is TGTGCCAGCAGTTTGTCGCCGGGGGTAGACAATGAGCAGTTCTTC.

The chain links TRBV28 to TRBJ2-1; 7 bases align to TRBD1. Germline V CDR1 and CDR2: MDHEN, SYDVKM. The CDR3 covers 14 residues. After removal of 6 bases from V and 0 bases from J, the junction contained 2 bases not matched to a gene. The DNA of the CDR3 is TGTGCCAGCAGACAGGGGAGCTCCTACAATGAGCAGTTCTTC. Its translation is CASRQGSSYNEQFF.